This TCR beta chain was documented in a study of glioma-infiltrating T cells. Germline loops: CDR1 MNHEY, CDR2 SMNVEV (reference sequence). This CDR3 comprises 18 residues. Germline trimming cut 2 bases from V and 1 base from J; bases unmatched to any gene: 12. TCR alpha and beta CDR3 regions were amplified from RNA using iRepertoire nested multiplex PCR. TCRdb recomputed calls from the multiplex PCR reads with MiXCR, one row per CDR3 protein. The repertoire has fewer than 500,000 distinct CDR3 sequences, roughly 41% of them found once; the top ten carry around 12%. The specimen was glioma tissue, nonneoplastic brain tissue, or PBMCs (not recorded which). V gene TRBV27 combines with J gene TRBJ2-3; 7 nucleotides agree with TRBD2. The origin of this receptor is a human donor with low-grade glioma or glioblastoma, undergoing nonglioma brain surgery, or in good health (not recorded which). CDR3 nucleotide sequence: TGTGCCAGCAGTTTAATCGGCTACCTGGGGGGGGGCACAGATACGCAGTATTTT. The encoded protein is CASSLIGYLGGGTDTQYF.